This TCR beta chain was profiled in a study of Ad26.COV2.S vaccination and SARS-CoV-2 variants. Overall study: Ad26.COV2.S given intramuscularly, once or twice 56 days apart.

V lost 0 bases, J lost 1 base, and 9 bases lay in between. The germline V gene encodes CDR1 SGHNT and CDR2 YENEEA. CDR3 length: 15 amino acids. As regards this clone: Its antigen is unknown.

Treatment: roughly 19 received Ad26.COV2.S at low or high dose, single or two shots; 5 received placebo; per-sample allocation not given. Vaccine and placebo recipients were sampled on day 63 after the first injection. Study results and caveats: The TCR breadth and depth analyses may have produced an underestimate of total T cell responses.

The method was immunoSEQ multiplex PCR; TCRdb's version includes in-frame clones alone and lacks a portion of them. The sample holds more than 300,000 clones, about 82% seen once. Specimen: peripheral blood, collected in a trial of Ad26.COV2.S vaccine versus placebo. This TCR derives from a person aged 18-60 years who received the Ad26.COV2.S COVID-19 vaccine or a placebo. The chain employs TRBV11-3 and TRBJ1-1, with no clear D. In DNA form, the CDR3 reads TGTGCCAGCAGCTTAGATACGTTCGGGAACACTGAAGCTTTCTTT. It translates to CASSLDTFGNTEAFF.